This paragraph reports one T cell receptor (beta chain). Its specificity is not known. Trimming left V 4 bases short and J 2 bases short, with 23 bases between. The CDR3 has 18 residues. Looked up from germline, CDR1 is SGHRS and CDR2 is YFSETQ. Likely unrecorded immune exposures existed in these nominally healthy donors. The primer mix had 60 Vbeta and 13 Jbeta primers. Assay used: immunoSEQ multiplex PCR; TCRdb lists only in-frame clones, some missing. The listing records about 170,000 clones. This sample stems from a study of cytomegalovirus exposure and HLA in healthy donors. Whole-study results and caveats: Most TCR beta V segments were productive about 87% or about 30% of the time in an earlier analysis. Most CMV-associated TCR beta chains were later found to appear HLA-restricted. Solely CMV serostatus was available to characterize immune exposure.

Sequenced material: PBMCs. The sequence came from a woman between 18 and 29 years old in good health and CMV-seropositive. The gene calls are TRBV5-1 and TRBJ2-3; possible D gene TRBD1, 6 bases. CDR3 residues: CASSHDTTQGFPTDTQYF. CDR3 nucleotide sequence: TGCGCCAGCAGCCATGACACCACTCAGGGGTTTCCCACAGATACGCAGTATTTT.